This note documents a single TCR beta chain sequence. CDR1 and CDR2 from the germline V gene are LNHDA and SQIVND (reference sequence). V lost 2 bases, J lost 2 bases, and 10 bases lay in between. CDR3 length equals 14 residues. The primer mix had 60 Vbeta and 13 Jbeta primers. Profiling relied on immunoSEQ multiplex PCR, and the TCRdb table lists in-frame clones only, not all of them. The data contain under 200,000 clones, less than 90% of them seen just once; the ten biggest clones take up approximately 0.26%. The record originates from a study of cytomegalovirus exposure and HLA in healthy donors. Sequencing was done on a sample of PBMCs. The J gene is TRBJ2-7, the V gene TRBV19, with a possible D match to TRBD1 (6 bases). This TCR came from a boy between 5 and 17 years old in good health and CMV-seronegative. The CDR3 is CASSILTGAYEQYF. In nucleotides, the CDR3 is TGTGCCAGTAGTATACTGACAGGAGCCTACGAGCAGTACTTC.